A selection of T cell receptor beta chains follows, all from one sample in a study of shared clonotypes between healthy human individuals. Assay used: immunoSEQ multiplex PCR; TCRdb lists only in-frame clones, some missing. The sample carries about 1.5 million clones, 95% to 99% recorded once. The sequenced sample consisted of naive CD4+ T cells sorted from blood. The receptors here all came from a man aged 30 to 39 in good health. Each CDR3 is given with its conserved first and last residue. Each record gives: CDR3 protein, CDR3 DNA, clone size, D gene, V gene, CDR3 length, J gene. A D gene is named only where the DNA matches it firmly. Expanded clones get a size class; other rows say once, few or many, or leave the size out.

cdr3_aa: CASSVDPQGQETQYF
cdr3_nt: TGTGCCAGCAGCGTAGACCCCCAGGGGCAAGAGACCCAGTACTTC
clone_size: .
d_call: .
v_call: TRBV9
cdr3_length: 15
j_call: TRBJ2-5

cdr3_aa: CASSMSWDEQFF
cdr3_nt: TGTGCCAGTAGTATGTCCTGGGATGAGCAGTTCTTC
clone_size: .
d_call: .
v_call: TRBV19
cdr3_length: 12
j_call: TRBJ2-1

cdr3_aa: CASSVGSNEQFF
cdr3_nt: TGTGCCAGCAGCGTAGGATCCAATGAGCAGTTCTTC
clone_size: .
d_call: .
v_call: TRBV9
cdr3_length: 12
j_call: TRBJ2-1

cdr3_aa: CASSSGTSGPYNEQFF
cdr3_nt: TGTGCCAGCAGTTCCGGGACTAGCGGTCCCTACAATGAGCAGTTCTTC
clone_size: .
d_call: TRBD2
v_call: TRBV6-5
cdr3_length: 16
j_call: TRBJ2-1

cdr3_aa: CASSSSTRDGYTF
cdr3_nt: TGTGCCAGCAGTTCGTCCACCAGGGATGGCTACACCTTC
clone_size: .
d_call: .
v_call: TRBV28
cdr3_length: 13
j_call: TRBJ1-2

cdr3_aa: CASTLRGTDTQYF
cdr3_nt: TGTGCCAGTACCCTCAGGGGAACAGATACGCAGTATTTT
clone_size: .
d_call: .
v_call: TRBV19
cdr3_length: 13
j_call: TRBJ2-3

cdr3_aa: CASSLGLAGGREQYF
cdr3_nt: TGTGCCAGCAGCTTAGGACTAGCGGGAGGGCGCGAGCAGTACTTC
clone_size: .
d_call: TRBD2
v_call: TRBV11-2
cdr3_length: 15
j_call: TRBJ2-7

cdr3_aa: CASSRELWDYGYTF
cdr3_nt: TGTGCCAGCAGTCGGGAGTTATGGGACTATGGCTACACCTTC
clone_size: .
d_call: .
v_call: TRBV6-4
cdr3_length: 14
j_call: TRBJ1-2

cdr3_aa: CASSASMSTEAFF
cdr3_nt: TGTGCCAGCAGTGCATCGATGTCCACTGAAGCTTTCTTT
clone_size: .
d_call: .
v_call: TRBV6-4
cdr3_length: 13
j_call: TRBJ1-1

cdr3_aa: CASSQGLAGETQYF
cdr3_nt: TGTGCCAGCAGTCAGGGACTAGCTGGCGAGACCCAGTACTTC
clone_size: .
d_call: TRBD2
v_call: TRBV6-5
cdr3_length: 14
j_call: TRBJ2-5

cdr3_aa: CASSLYEQYF
cdr3_nt: TGTGCCAGCAGCTTATACGAGCAGTACTTC
clone_size: .
d_call: .
v_call: TRBV6-5
cdr3_length: 10
j_call: TRBJ2-7

cdr3_aa: CASSLETVGYTF
cdr3_nt: TGTGCCAGCAGCTTAGAGACAGTCGGCTACACCTTC
clone_size: .
d_call: .
v_call: TRBV7-9
cdr3_length: 12
j_call: TRBJ1-2

cdr3_aa: CASSQLGTLLGNTIYF
cdr3_nt: TGTGCCAGCAGCCAGCTCGGGACGCTGTTAGGAAACACCATATATTTT
clone_size: .
d_call: .
v_call: TRBV14
cdr3_length: 16
j_call: TRBJ1-3

cdr3_aa: CASSLVSGTGVTYEQYF
cdr3_nt: TGTGCCAGCAGCTTAGTTTCCGGGACAGGGGTCACCTACGAGCAGTACTTC
clone_size: .
d_call: TRBD1
v_call: TRBV7-2
cdr3_length: 17
j_call: TRBJ2-7

cdr3_aa: CASSYSWVDTEAFF
cdr3_nt: TGTGCCAGCAGTTACAGCTGGGTGGACACTGAAGCTTTCTTT
clone_size: .
d_call: .
v_call: TRBV6-5
cdr3_length: 14
j_call: TRBJ1-1

cdr3_aa: CAISTQGLTNYGYTF
cdr3_nt: TGTGCCATCTCTACACAGGGGTTAACTAACTATGGCTACACCTTC
clone_size: .
d_call: TRBD1
v_call: TRBV5-4
cdr3_length: 15
j_call: TRBJ1-2

cdr3_aa: CASSLAAGGSYNEQFF
cdr3_nt: TGTGCCAGCAGCTTGGCTGCGGGAGGTTCCTACAATGAGCAGTTCTTC
clone_size: .
d_call: TRBD2
v_call: TRBV5-6
cdr3_length: 16
j_call: TRBJ2-1

cdr3_aa: CASRPTPRPVLNTEAFF
cdr3_nt: TGTGCCAGCAGGCCGACACCCCGGCCGGTCCTGAACACTGAAGCTTTCTTT
clone_size: .
d_call: .
v_call: TRBV27
cdr3_length: 17
j_call: TRBJ1-1

cdr3_aa: CASSLERAGDYSYEQYF
cdr3_nt: TGCGCCAGCAGCTTGGAACGGGCAGGGGACTACTCCTACGAGCAGTACTTC
clone_size: .
d_call: .
v_call: TRBV5-1
cdr3_length: 17
j_call: TRBJ2-7

cdr3_aa: CAISPSTQQETQYF
cdr3_nt: TGTGCCATCAGTCCCTCGACCCAACAAGAGACCCAGTACTTC
clone_size: .
d_call: .
v_call: TRBV10-3
cdr3_length: 14
j_call: TRBJ2-5

cdr3_aa: CASSPTGGANYGYTF
cdr3_nt: TGTGCCAGCAGTCCGACAGGGGGAGCTAACTATGGCTACACCTTC
clone_size: .
d_call: TRBD1
v_call: TRBV5-4
cdr3_length: 15
j_call: TRBJ1-2

cdr3_aa: CASSQTTGNGNQPQHF
cdr3_nt: TGTGCCAGCAGTCAAACGACAGGGAACGGCAATCAGCCCCAGCATTTT
clone_size: once
d_call: TRBD1
v_call: TRBV28
cdr3_length: 16
j_call: TRBJ1-5

cdr3_aa: CAITPRAGGGETQYF
cdr3_nt: TGTGCCATCACCCCCCGGGCGGGCGGGGGGGAGACCCAGTACTTC
clone_size: .
d_call: TRBD2
v_call: TRBV10-3
cdr3_length: 15
j_call: TRBJ2-5

cdr3_aa: CASSSFSPYNEQFF
cdr3_nt: TGTGCCAGCAGCTCCTTCTCCCCGTACAATGAGCAGTTCTTC
clone_size: .
d_call: .
v_call: TRBV11-2
cdr3_length: 14
j_call: TRBJ2-1

cdr3_aa: CASSFRDGTGNYEQYF
cdr3_nt: TGTGCCAGCAGCTTCCGGGACGGGACAGGAAATTACGAGCAGTACTTC
clone_size: .
d_call: TRBD1
v_call: TRBV7-8
cdr3_length: 16
j_call: TRBJ2-7

cdr3_aa: CASSRQGNYEQYF
cdr3_nt: TGTGCCAGCAGTCGGCAAGGTAACTACGAGCAGTACTTC
clone_size: .
d_call: .
v_call: TRBV6-5
cdr3_length: 13
j_call: TRBJ2-7

cdr3_aa: CASSYSAGNYGYTF
cdr3_nt: TGTGCCAGCAGTTACTCGGCCGGGAACTATGGCTACACCTTC
clone_size: once
d_call: .
v_call: TRBV6-6
cdr3_length: 14
j_call: TRBJ1-2

cdr3_aa: CASSLGVGGAYNEQFF
cdr3_nt: TGTGCCAGCAGCTTGGGGGTAGGAGGAGCTTACAATGAGCAGTTCTTC
clone_size: .
d_call: .
v_call: TRBV5-5
cdr3_length: 16
j_call: TRBJ2-1

cdr3_aa: CASSPKTSGSGEQFF
cdr3_nt: TGTGCCAGCAGTCCCAAGACTAGCGGGAGCGGTGAGCAGTTCTTC
clone_size: once
d_call: TRBD2
v_call: TRBV6-4
cdr3_length: 15
j_call: TRBJ2-1

cdr3_aa: CAGGGQGTSYEQYF
cdr3_nt: TGCGCCGGGGGGGGACAGGGGACATCCTACGAGCAGTACTTC
clone_size: .
d_call: TRBD1
v_call: TRBV23-1
cdr3_length: 14
j_call: TRBJ2-7

cdr3_aa: CASSLEPGGHEQYF
cdr3_nt: TGCGCCAGCAGCTTGGAGCCAGGGGGCCACGAGCAGTACTTC
clone_size: .
d_call: TRBD1
v_call: TRBV5-1
cdr3_length: 14
j_call: TRBJ2-7

cdr3_aa: CASSLGVAGSYEQYF
cdr3_nt: TGTGCCAGCAGCTTAGGAGTAGCGGGGTCCTACGAGCAGTACTTC
clone_size: .
d_call: TRBD2
v_call: TRBV11-2
cdr3_length: 15
j_call: TRBJ2-7

cdr3_aa: CASSSGTEKPQHF
cdr3_nt: TGTGCCAGCAGCTCCGGGACGGAGAAGCCCCAGCATTTT
clone_size: .
d_call: .
v_call: TRBV5-4
cdr3_length: 13
j_call: TRBJ1-5

cdr3_aa: CASSQVAGVTDTQYF
cdr3_nt: TGCGCCAGCAGCCAAGTAGCGGGAGTTACTGATACGCAGTATTTT
clone_size: once
d_call: TRBD2
v_call: TRBV4-1
cdr3_length: 15
j_call: TRBJ2-3

cdr3_aa: CASSQDFSGAQYF
cdr3_nt: TGTGCCAGCAGCCAAGATTTTTCGGGGGCCCAGTACTTC
clone_size: .
d_call: .
v_call: TRBV14
cdr3_length: 13
j_call: TRBJ2-5

cdr3_aa: CASSATGREQPQHF
cdr3_nt: TGTGCCAGCAGTGCGACAGGGCGGGAACAGCCCCAGCATTTT
clone_size: .
d_call: TRBD1
v_call: TRBV2
cdr3_length: 14
j_call: TRBJ1-5

cdr3_aa: CASSIAGSRTDTQYF
cdr3_nt: TGTGCCAGTAGTATCGCCGGGTCCCGCACAGATACGCAGTATTTT
clone_size: .
d_call: .
v_call: TRBV19
cdr3_length: 15
j_call: TRBJ2-3

cdr3_aa: CASSGTGTTSYEQYF
cdr3_nt: TGCGCCAGCAGCGGGACCGGGACAACTTCCTACGAGCAGTACTTC
clone_size: .
d_call: .
v_call: TRBV5-1
cdr3_length: 15
j_call: TRBJ2-7

cdr3_aa: CASSFTSGNLPHNEQFF
cdr3_nt: TGCGCCAGCAGCTTTACTAGCGGGAACCTCCCACACAATGAGCAGTTCTTC
clone_size: .
d_call: TRBD2
v_call: TRBV5-1
cdr3_length: 17
j_call: TRBJ2-1

cdr3_aa: CASSTGTGTEQYF
cdr3_nt: TGCGCCAGCAGCACAGGGACAGGCACGGAGCAGTACTTC
clone_size: .
d_call: TRBD1
v_call: TRBV4-3
cdr3_length: 13
j_call: TRBJ2-7

cdr3_aa: CASRPAGTSGSRPLNEQFF
cdr3_nt: TGTGCCAGCAGACCTGCCGGGACTAGCGGGAGCCGACCCCTCAATGAGCAGTTCTTC
clone_size: .
d_call: TRBD2
v_call: TRBV11-2
cdr3_length: 19
j_call: TRBJ2-1

cdr3_aa: CASSPQGGNQPQHF
cdr3_nt: TGTGCCAGCTCACCCCAGGGGGGCAATCAGCCCCAGCATTTT
clone_size: .
d_call: TRBD1
v_call: TRBV18
cdr3_length: 14
j_call: TRBJ1-5